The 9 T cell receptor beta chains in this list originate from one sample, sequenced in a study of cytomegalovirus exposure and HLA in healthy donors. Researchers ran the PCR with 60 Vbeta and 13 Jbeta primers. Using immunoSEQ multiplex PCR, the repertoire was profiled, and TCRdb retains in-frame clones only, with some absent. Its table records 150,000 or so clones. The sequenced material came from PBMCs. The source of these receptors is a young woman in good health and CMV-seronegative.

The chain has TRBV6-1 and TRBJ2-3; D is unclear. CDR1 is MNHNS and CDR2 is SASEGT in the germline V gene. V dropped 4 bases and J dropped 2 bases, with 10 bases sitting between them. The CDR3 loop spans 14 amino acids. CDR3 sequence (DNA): TGTGCCAGCAGTGTGAATCAGAACACAGATACGCAGTATTTT. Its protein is CASSVNQNTDTQYF.

This CDR3 reads CASSLRTSGRAITDTQYF. CDR3 DNA sequence: TGTGCCAGCAGCCTCCGGACTAGCGGGAGAGCTATCACAGATACGCAGTATTTT. The chain has TRBV7-8 and TRBJ2-3, with 13 nucleotides matching TRBD2. V was clipped by 5 bases and J by 2 bases; unmatched bases: 10. Germline CDR1 is SGHVS and CDR2 is FQNEAQ. This CDR3 spans 18 amino acids.

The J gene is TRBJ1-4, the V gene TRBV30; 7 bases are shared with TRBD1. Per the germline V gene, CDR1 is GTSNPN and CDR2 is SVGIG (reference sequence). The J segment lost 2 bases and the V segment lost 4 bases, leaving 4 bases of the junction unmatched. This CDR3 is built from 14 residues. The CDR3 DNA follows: TGTGCCTGGACCATGACAGGGACTAATGAAAAACTGTTTTTT. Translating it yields CAWTMTGTNEKLFF.

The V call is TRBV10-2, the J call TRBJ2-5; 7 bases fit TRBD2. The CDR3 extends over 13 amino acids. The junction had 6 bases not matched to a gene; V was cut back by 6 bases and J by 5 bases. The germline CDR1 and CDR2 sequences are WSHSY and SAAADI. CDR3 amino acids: CASSGLVGETQYF. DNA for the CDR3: TGCGCCAGCAGCGGACTAGTCGGGGAGACCCAGTACTTC.

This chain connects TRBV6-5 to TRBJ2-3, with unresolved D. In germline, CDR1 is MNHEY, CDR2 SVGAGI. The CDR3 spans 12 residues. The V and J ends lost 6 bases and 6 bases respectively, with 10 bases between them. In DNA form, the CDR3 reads TGTGCCAGCAGCCCAGATGCCGATACGCAGTATTTT. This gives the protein CASSPDADTQYF.

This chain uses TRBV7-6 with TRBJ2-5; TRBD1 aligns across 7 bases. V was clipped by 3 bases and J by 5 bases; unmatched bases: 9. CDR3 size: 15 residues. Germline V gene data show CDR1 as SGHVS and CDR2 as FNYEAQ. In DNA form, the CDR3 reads TGTGCCAGCAGCTTGGGGACAGCGTCTTCGGAGACCCAGTACTTC. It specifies CASSLGTASSETQYF.

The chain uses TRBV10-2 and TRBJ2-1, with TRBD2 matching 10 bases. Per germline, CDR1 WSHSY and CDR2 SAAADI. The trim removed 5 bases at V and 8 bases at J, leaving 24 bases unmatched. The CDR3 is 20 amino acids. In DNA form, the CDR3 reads TGCGCCAGCAGTCGACGCCCTAGCGGGAGCGTAGATAGAGGAGGAGATGAGCAGTTCTTC. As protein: CASSRRPSGSVDRGGDEQFF.

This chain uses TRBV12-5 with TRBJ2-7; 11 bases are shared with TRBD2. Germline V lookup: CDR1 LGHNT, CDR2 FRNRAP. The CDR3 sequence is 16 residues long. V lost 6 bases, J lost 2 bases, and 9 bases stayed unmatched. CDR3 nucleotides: TGTGCTAGTGGCCGGATACTAGCGGGAGTAACCTACGAGCAGTACGTC. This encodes CASGRILAGVTYEQYV.

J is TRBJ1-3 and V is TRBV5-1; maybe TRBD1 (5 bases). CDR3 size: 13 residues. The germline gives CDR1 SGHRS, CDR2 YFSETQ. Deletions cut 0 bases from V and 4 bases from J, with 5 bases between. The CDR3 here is CASSLGGGNTIYF. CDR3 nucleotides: TGCGCCAGCAGCTTGGGGGGCGGAAACACCATATATTTT.